The entry that follows covers one T cell receptor beta chain sequence. Germline assignment: CDR1 SGHDN and CDR2 FVKESK. The CDR3 has 15 residues. The source of the sample is a study of T cells expressing NK-cell markers. As for the study in general: Out of eight donors sequenced, seven tested HCMV-seropositive and the remaining one seronegative.

TCRdb reworked the 5' RACE reads into one entry per CDR3 protein, no DNA. This sample's table reports over 250,000 distinct CDR3 sequences. The rearrangement uses TRBV14 and TRBJ2-7; checking the TCRdb D call of TRBD2 is not possible without DNA. Source material: blood T cells: a sorted CD56 or NKG2C T cell subset, CD4+ or CD8+ T cells, or bulk PBMC T cells (not recorded which). This TCR was recovered from a woman aged 18 to 75 in good health. This CDR3 reads CASSPLAGGRYEQYF.